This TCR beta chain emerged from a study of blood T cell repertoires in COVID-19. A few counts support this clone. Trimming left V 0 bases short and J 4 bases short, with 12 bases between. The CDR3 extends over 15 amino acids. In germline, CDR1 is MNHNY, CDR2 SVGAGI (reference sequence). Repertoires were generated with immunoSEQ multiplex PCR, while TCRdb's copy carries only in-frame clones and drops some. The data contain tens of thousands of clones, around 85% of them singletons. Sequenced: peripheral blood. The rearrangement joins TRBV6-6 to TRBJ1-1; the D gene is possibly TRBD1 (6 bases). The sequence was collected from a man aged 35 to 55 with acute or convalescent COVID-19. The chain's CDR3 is CASSYSYPGATEAFF. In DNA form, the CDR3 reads TGTGCCAGCAGTTACTCGTATCCAGGGGCCACTGAAGCTTTCTTT.